Below are 24 T cell receptor beta chains sequenced from a single sample in a study of control samples from healthy donors and cancer patients (dated by TCRdb to between 2020 and 2021). Receptors were amplified or captured by the immunoSEQ multiplex PCR assay. In TCRdb, the immuneACCESS table is reduced to in-frame sequences with V and J assigned. These tables do not hold every clone; where another copy was compared, an unresolved V gene accounts for under half, and the others remain unexplained. Here the sample has some 100,000 clones; about 90% occur a single time. The ten most abundant clones make up roughly 13% of the sample. The sequenced material came from blood. These receptors were obtained from a man aged 30-40 years in good health.

The CDR3 DNA reads TGTGCCAGCAGCCCGGGACAGGGAGTCGGCTACACCTTC. This codes for CASSPGQGVGYTF. V and J are TRBV12-3 or TRBV12-4 and TRBJ1-2; 9 nucleotides align to TRBD1. V shed 6 bases and J 8 bases; nucleotides not matched to a gene: 7. This CDR3 has 13 amino acids.

The rearrangement joins TRBV7-9 to TRBJ1-5; D remains unclear. V was cut by 6 bases and J by 3 bases, with 12 bases left in between. The length of the CDR3 is 14 residues. Looked up from germline, CDR1 is SEHNR and CDR2 is FQNEAQ (reference sequence). The CDR3, as DNA: TGTGCCAGCAGTTCAGACGGTTACAATCAGCCCCAGCATTTT. It specifies CASSSDGYNQPQHF.

This clone was counted once. The CDR3 loop is CASSLDWGGTEAFF. For the CDR3, the DNA is TGTGCCAGCAGCTTAGATTGGGGCGGGACTGAAGCTTTCTTT. The chain couples TRBV11-3 to TRBJ1-1; maybe TRBD1 (5 bases). In germline, CDR1 is SGHNT, CDR2 YENEEA. This CDR3 comprises 14 residues. V was shortened by 0 bases and J by 5 bases, with 10 bases between the two germline ends.

The V and J genes are TRBV7-3 and TRBJ2-2; D uncertain. This CDR3 has 12 residues. Looked up from germline, CDR1 is SGHTA and CDR2 is FQGTGA. Deletions cut 4 bases from V and 3 bases from J, with 3 bases between. The CDR3 protein is CASSYDTGELFF. The CDR3 nucleotides are TGTGCCAGCAGCTATGACACCGGGGAGCTGTTTTTT.

This chain connects TRBV6-2 or TRBV6-3 to TRBJ2-7; a possible D gene is TRBD1 (6 bases). V was cut by 0 bases and J by 0 bases, with 9 bases left in between. The CDR3 contains 15 residues. CDR1 MNHEY and CDR2 SVGEGT come from the germline V gene. The CDR3 loop reads CASSYSTGSSYEQYF. In DNA form, the CDR3 reads TGTGCCAGCAGTTACTCTACAGGGAGCTCCTACGAGCAGTACTTC.

V is TRBV5-1 and J is TRBJ2-7, with 7 bases lining up with TRBD1. After removal of 3 bases from V and 5 bases from J, the junction contained 14 bases not matched to a gene. The CDR3 runs 16 residues. Germline V gene data show CDR1 as SGHRS and CDR2 as YFSETQ. In DNA form, the CDR3 reads TGCGCCAGCAGCTCCCGACCCCGGGACAGATCAGACGAGCAGTACTTC. Translation: CASSSRPRDRSDEQYF.

Worth noting for this clone: At the DNA level, this CDR3 is encoded by other sequences in the same sample as well. The chain joins TRBV6-1 to TRBJ1-1; D is uncertain. Per the germline V gene, CDR1 is MNHNS and CDR2 is SASEGT. The V end was cut by 3 bases, the J end by 2 bases, with 10 bases between. This CDR3 spans 14 amino acids. The CDR3 is CASSEVFRNTEAFF. CDR3 sequence (DNA): TGTGCCAGCAGTGAGGTATTCCGAAACACTGAAGCTTTCTTT.

This clone occurred once. The chain links TRBV9 to TRBJ1-1, with D perhaps TRBD1 (5 bases). Germline V gene data show CDR1 as SGDLS and CDR2 as YYNGEE. This CDR3 contains 14 residues. Trimming took off 0 bases at V and 0 bases at J, with 6 bases between the two ends. CDR3 coding DNA: TGTGCCAGCAGCGTAGGACAGCTGAACACTGAAGCTTTCTTT. It translates to CASSVGQLNTEAFF.

The V and J genes are TRBV19 and TRBJ2-7; 8 nucleotides match TRBD1. Germline loops: CDR1 LNHDA, CDR2 SQIVND (reference sequence). Germline trimming cut 7 bases from V and 2 bases from J; bases unmatched to any gene: 13. The CDR3 is made up of 16 amino acids. CDR3 bases: TGTGCCAGTACCCGAAGATTTGGACAGGGCCCCTACGAGCAGTACTTC. This codes for CASTRRFGQGPYEQYF.

The CDR3 sequence: CASWARDRGYNEQFF. CDR3 nucleotide sequence: TGTGCCTCGTGGGCCCGGGACAGGGGTTACAATGAGCAGTTCTTC. V usage is TRBV7-5 and J usage is TRBJ2-1; the D segment call TRBD1 is taken from the table without a DNA check. TRBV7-5 corresponds to a pseudogene. This CDR3 comprises 15 residues.

The V call is TRBV27, the J call TRBJ1-6; no definite D call. V gave up 0 bases and J gave up 8 bases, with 11 bases separating them. The length of the CDR3 is 15 residues. Germline loops: CDR1 MNHEY, CDR2 SMNVEV (reference sequence). The CDR3 nucleotides read TGTGCCAGCAGTTTATCCGGGAACTACTATTCACCCCTCCACTTT. This encodes CASSLSGNYYSPLHF.

The V gene is TRBV2, the J gene TRBJ1-6, with D perhaps TRBD1 (5 bases). Germline-derived CDR1 and CDR2 are SNHLY and FYNNEI. Trimming removed 7 bases from V and 9 bases from J, with 13 bases in between. This CDR3 contains 13 residues. The CDR3 region is CASNWQGGSPLHF. The CDR3 DNA reads as TGTGCCAGCAACTGGCAGGGTGGTTCACCCCTCCACTTT.

The V and J genes are TRBV9 and TRBJ1-2; D is perhaps TRBD1 (5 bases). From germline, CDR1 is SGDLS and CDR2 YYNGEE. The V end lost 0 bases, the J end lost 2 bases, and 11 bases lay between the germline ends. The CDR3 has 15 residues. CDR3 in DNA: TGTGCCAGCAGCGTAGGGAGGGGATGGAACTATGGCTACACCTTC. Amino acid sequence: CASSVGRGWNYGYTF.

In DNA form, the CDR3 reads TGCGCCAGCAGAGGGTCGTCGGGCCAAGAGACCCAGTACTTC. Protein sequence: CASRGSSGQETQYF. The chain has TRBV10-1 and TRBJ2-5; D remains unclear. Germline V lookup: CDR1 WNHNN, CDR2 SYGVQD (reference sequence). Trimming shortened V by 6 bases and J by 1 base, and 12 bases separated the two germline ends. The CDR3 has 14 residues.

The chain links TRBV28 to TRBJ2-7; maybe TRBD2 (6 bases). CDR3 size: 15 residues. Germline V gene data show CDR1 as MDHEN and CDR2 as SYDVKM. Trimming left V 2 bases short and J 4 bases short, with 15 bases between. The CDR3 nucleotides read TGTGCCAGCAGTTTACCCCGGGAGCTCCTATACGAGCAGTACTTC. Its translation is CASSLPRELLYEQYF.

J is TRBJ1-6 and V is TRBV27; D gene uncertain. The CDR3 sequence is 12 residues long. The germline V gene encodes CDR1 MNHEY and CDR2 SMNVEV (reference sequence). V lost 2 bases and J 13 bases, leaving 9 bases between the germline ends. In DNA form, the CDR3 reads TGTGCCAGCAGTTTACGCCGCTTGCCCCTCCACTTT. This codes for CASSLRRLPLHF.

With respect to this clone: The junction differs from germline at one of its ends, possibly a read error. This CDR3 is also generated by other DNA sequences in the sample. The V and J genes are TRBV3-1 (or the pseudogene TRBV3-2) and TRBJ2-7; D remains unclear. In germline, CDR1 is LGHDT, CDR2 YNNKEL (reference sequence). The CDR3 extends over 13 amino acids. CDR3 sequence reads: CASRDGHSYEQYF. CDR3 DNA: TGTGCCAGCAGGGACGGCCACTCCTATGAGCAGTACTTC.

This sequence joins TRBV10-2 and TRBJ2-1; 10 nucleotides match TRBD2. This CDR3 is 17 amino acids long. The germline gives CDR1 WSHSY, CDR2 SAAADI. Trimming took 4 bases from V and 6 from J; bases not matched to a gene: 12. The CDR3 DNA follows: TGCGCCAGCAGTGTTACAAATTTAGCGGGAGGTCCCAATGAGCAGTTCTTC. It specifies CASSVTNLAGGPNEQFF.

This rearrangement joins TRBV28 to TRBJ1-5; D is unclear. The CDR3 length is 14 residues. The ends were cut back, 4 bases at V and 2 bases at J, with 9 bases in the middle. CDR1 and CDR2 (germline): MDHEN, SYDVKM. The CDR3 nucleotides are TGTGCCAGCAGTTCCCGGGTGGGCAATCAGCCCCAGCATTTT. This sequence encodes CASSSRVGNQPQHF.

The chain recombines TRBV28 with TRBJ2-4; 10 bases agree with TRBD1. CDR3 size: 16 residues. The ends lost 10 bases at V and 7 bases at J; junction bases unmatched: 16. The germline gives CDR1 MDHEN, CDR2 SYDVKM. The CDR3 reads CANSFIRQGARNIQYF. Written as DNA, the CDR3 is TGTGCCAACAGCTTTATCCGACAGGGGGCGCGTAACATTCAGTACTTC.

The sample holds one count of this clone. The J gene is TRBJ1-6, the V gene TRBV9; 10 bases are shared with TRBD1. This CDR3 is 15 amino acids long. CDR1 is SGDLS and CDR2 is YYNGEE in the germline V gene. V lost 3 bases, J lost 6 bases, and 3 bases stayed unmatched. CDR3 sequence reads: CASSAGQGGNSPLHF. The DNA for the CDR3 is TGTGCCAGCAGCGCCGGACAGGGGGGTAATTCACCCCTCCACTTT.

The rearrangement joins TRBV20-1 to TRBJ1-1; D is unresolved. Trimming left V 4 bases short and J 11 bases short, with 14 bases between. The CDR3 totals 11 residues. Germline values: CDR1 DFQATT, CDR2 SNEGSKA (reference sequence). This CDR3 reads CSAIQRPVAFF. The CDR3 DNA follows: TGCAGTGCTATTCAACGGCCCGTGGCTTTCTTT.

The chain links TRBV7-6 to TRBJ2-5; 10 nucleotides align to TRBD1. The CDR3 is 15 residues long. Germline values: CDR1 SGHVS, CDR2 FNYEAQ. J lost 4 bases, V lost 5 bases, and 7 bases had no gene match. Written as DNA, the CDR3 is TGTGCCAGCAGCCACCAGACAGGGGGCGTAGAGACCCAGTACTTC. This encodes CASSHQTGGVETQYF.

The rearrangement uses TRBV4-3 and TRBJ2-7; D unclear. Trimming stripped 4 bases from V and 4 bases from J, with 14 bases between. CDR1 is LGHNA, CDR2 YSLEER, per germline. The CDR3 consists of 14 residues. CDR3 in DNA: TGCGCCAGCAGCCCGTTTGCTGGGTATTACGAGCAGTACTTC. Protein product: CASSPFAGYYEQYF.